This T cell receptor (beta chain) derives from a study of beta chain features in type 1 diabetes. Regarding the study as a whole: Any role of HLA type in TCRB rearrangement remained unresolved here. All four CD4+ subsets of Type 1 diabetes patients contained TCRB CDR3s that were moderately but significantly shorter.

TCRB transcripts that were expressed got sequenced, as all of the isolated RNA had been reverse transcribed. TCRdb's copy holds only in-frame clones and misses some; the assay was immunoSEQ multiplex PCR. The table has approximately 250,000 clones, approximately 11% seen once; the top ten hold 0.017%. Using CD45RO/CCR7/CD25/CD127/CD95/CD27, CD4+ naive, central memory, regulatory and stem cell-like memory cells were sorted. Turning to this clone: Its target is unknown.

V shed 6 bases and J shed 7 bases, with 13 bases lying between them. CDR3 length: 12 amino acids. The germline V gene encodes CDR1 MNHEY and CDR2 SVGAGI. Sequenced: naive CD4+ T cells from blood. The TCR was taken from a man younger than 45 with type 1 diabetes. V and J are TRBV6-5 and TRBJ2-7; weak D call: TRBD2 (6 bases). CDR3 region: CASSREPGEQYF. CDR3 nucleotide sequence: TGTGCCAGCAGCCGGGAGCCAGGGGAGCAGTACTTC.